These 2 T cell receptor beta chains originate from one sample sequenced in a study of control samples from healthy donors and cancer patients. TCRdb's copy holds only in-frame clones and misses some; the assay was immunoSEQ multiplex PCR. The sample includes more than 140,000 clones, roughly 94% of them seen just once. Sequencing was performed on blood. Receptors were obtained from a man aged 40-49 years in good health.

This chain connects TRBV6-5 to TRBJ1-2; 8 nucleotides match TRBD1. Per germline, CDR1 MNHEY and CDR2 SVGAGI. J lost 4 bases, V lost 2 bases, and 9 bases had no gene match. The CDR3 spans 16 residues. The CDR3 DNA reads as TGTGCCAGCAGTTACCTGACAGGGGCCCAAGCCTATGGCTACACCTTC. This sequence encodes CASSYLTGAQAYGYTF.

V gene TRBV6-5 combines with J gene TRBJ1-2; D is unclear. Germline CDR1 reads MNHEY; CDR2 reads SVGAGI. This CDR3 region has 14 residues. V shed 3 bases and J shed 4 bases, with 12 bases lying between them. The CDR3 coding sequence is TGTGCCAGCAGTTATTACGGACCGTTCTATGGCTACACCTTC. It yields the protein CASSYYGPFYGYTF.